This TCR beta chain appears in the sequencing data of a study of cytomegalovirus exposure and HLA in healthy donors. Amplification used 60 Vbeta primers and 13 Jbeta primers. In the original analysis: Some 12 million shared chains were among the 65 million to 85 million unique TCR beta chains that a later analysis counted. Assay: immunoSEQ multiplex PCR; the TCRdb copy retains only in-frame clones and omits some. Clonal size and the V and J genes are those of that table, whereas D and trimming came from the DNA. The data hold over 90,000 clones, with 50% to 80% observed a single time. Germline V gives CDR1 SQVTM, CDR2 ANQGSEA. The CDR3 covers 13 residues. Trimming left V 5 bases short and J 0 bases short, with 5 bases between.

The TCR sequence derives from a man aged 55 to 70 in good health and CMV-seronegative. Sequenced: PBMCs. This chain joins TRBV29-1 and TRBJ2-6; no firm D call. CDR3 in DNA: TGCAGCGTTCAGGTCTCTGGGGCCAACGTCCTGACTTTC. Translating gives CSVQVSGANVLTF.